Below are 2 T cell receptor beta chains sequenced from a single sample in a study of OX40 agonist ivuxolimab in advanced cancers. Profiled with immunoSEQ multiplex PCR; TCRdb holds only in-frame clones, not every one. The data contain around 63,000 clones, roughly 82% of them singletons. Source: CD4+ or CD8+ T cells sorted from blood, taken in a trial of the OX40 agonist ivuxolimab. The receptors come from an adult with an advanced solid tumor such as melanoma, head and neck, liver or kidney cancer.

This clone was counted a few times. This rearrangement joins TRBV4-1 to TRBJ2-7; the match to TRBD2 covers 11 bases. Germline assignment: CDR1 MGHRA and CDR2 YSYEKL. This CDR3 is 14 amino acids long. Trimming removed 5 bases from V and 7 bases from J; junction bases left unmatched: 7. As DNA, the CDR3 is TGCGCCAGCAGCAAACTAGCGGGAGAGTATGAGCAGTACTTC. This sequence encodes CASSKLAGEYEQYF.

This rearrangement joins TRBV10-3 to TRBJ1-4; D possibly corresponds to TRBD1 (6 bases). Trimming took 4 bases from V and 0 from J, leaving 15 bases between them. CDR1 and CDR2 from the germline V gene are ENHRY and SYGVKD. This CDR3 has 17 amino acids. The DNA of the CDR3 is TGTGCCATCAGTGCCAGTCGGGGGCTAACAACTAATGAAAAACTGTTTTTT. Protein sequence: CAISASRGLTTNEKLFF.